This passage covers 5 T cell receptor beta chains from one sample sequenced in a study of blood T cell repertoires in COVID-19. Repertoires were generated with immunoSEQ multiplex PCR, while TCRdb's copy carries only in-frame clones and drops some. This table holds 300,000 to 400,000 clones, around nine tenths found once. Specimen: peripheral blood. Every receptor here comes from a human donor in a cohort sampled during active COVID-19.

J is TRBJ2-1 and V is TRBV7-2; 8 nucleotides align to TRBD2. CDR1 is SGHTA and CDR2 is FQGNSA in the germline V gene. CDR3 length: 14 amino acids. Unmatched junction bases numbered 5, after V lost 5 bases and J lost 5 bases. CDR3 amino acids: CASSTGLADNEQFF. In DNA form, the CDR3 reads TGTGCCAGCAGCACCGGACTAGCCGACAATGAGCAGTTCTTC.

The chain combines TRBV7-2 with TRBJ2-7, with 10 bases lining up with TRBD2. Trimming cost V 5 bases and J 2 bases; bases outside gene matches: 12. This CDR3 comprises 17 residues. Germline CDR1 is SGHTA and CDR2 is FQGNSA. The CDR3 is CASSPLSGGPLTYEQYF. The CDR3 DNA reads TGTGCCAGCAGCCCACTTAGCGGGGGGCCCCTAACCTACGAGCAGTACTTC.

The rearrangement uses TRBV28 and TRBJ2-1, with 12 bases matching TRBD2. V shed 6 bases, J shed 8 bases, and the junction held 14 bases outside the gene matches. Germline values: CDR1 MDHEN, CDR2 SYDVKM. This CDR3 comprises 17 residues. CDR3 DNA sequence: TGTGCCAGCAGCTACCAAAGAAAACTAGCGGGAGGCCATGAGCAGTTCTTC. This codes for CASSYQRKLAGGHEQFF.

The CDR3 reads CASSVGVGQGNEQYF. CDR3 sequence (DNA): TGTGCCAGCAGCGTAGGAGTCGGACAGGGGAACGAGCAGTACTTC. The chain has TRBV9 and TRBJ2-7, with 9 bases lining up with TRBD1. There are 15 residues in the CDR3. J gave up 5 bases and V 0 bases, and 6 bases lay outside the gene matches. Germline loops: CDR1 SGDLS, CDR2 YYNGEE.

The chain links TRBV7-9 to TRBJ2-7; 7 bases map to TRBD1. The V and J ends lost 6 bases and 0 bases, in that order; junction bases with no gene match: 8. The CDR3 extends over 15 amino acids. CDR1 is SEHNR, CDR2 FQNEAQ, per germline (reference sequence). The CDR3 nucleotides read TGTGCCAGCAGTCCCCGGGACAGTTACTCCTACGAGCAGTACTTC. Amino acid sequence: CASSPRDSYSYEQYF.